This T cell receptor (beta chain) emerged from a study of blood T cell repertoires in COVID-19. The wider study: Acute-phase and convalescent COVID-19 samples originated in the United States, Italy and Spain.

In the original processing: Estimation of nucleated cell counts relied on the amplification of reference gene primers. Produced via immunoSEQ multiplex PCR; TCRdb's table is partial and in-frame only. Clone size and V and J calls were adopted from that table, with D and trimming inferred from the DNA. The table shows 150,000 to 200,000 clones, with around 81% occurring only once. Enrollees, roughly 18 to 95 years old, lived in about two dozen US areas. V dropped 4 bases and J dropped 5; count of bases not matched to a gene: 6. Germline V gene data show CDR1 as SNHLY and CDR2 as FYNNEI. CDR3 size: 14 residues.

Sequencing used PBMCs or T cells enriched from blood (not recorded which). The TCR comes from a man aged 40-50 years who had recovered from COVID-19. The chain is built from TRBV2 and TRBJ2-5; 8 nucleotides line up with TRBD1. Here the CDR3 reads CASSVSGGVETQYF. The CDR3 DNA is TGTGCCAGCAGTGTTTCAGGGGGCGTGGAGACCCAGTACTTC.